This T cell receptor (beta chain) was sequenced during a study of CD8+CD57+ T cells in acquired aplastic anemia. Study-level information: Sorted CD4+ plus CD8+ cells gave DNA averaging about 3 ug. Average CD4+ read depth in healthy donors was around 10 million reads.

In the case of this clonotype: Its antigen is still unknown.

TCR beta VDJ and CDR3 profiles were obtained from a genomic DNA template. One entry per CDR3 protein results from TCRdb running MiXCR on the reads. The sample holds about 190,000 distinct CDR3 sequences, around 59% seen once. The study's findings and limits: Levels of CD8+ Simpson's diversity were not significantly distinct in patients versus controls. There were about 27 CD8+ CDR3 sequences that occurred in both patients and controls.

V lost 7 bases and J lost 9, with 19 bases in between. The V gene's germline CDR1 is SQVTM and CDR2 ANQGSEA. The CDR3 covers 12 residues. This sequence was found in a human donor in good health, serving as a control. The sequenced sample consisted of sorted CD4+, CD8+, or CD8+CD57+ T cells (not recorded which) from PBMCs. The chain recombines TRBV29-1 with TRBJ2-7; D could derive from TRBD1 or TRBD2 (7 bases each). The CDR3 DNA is TGCAGCGCCCAGGGGGGGGGGGACGGGCAGTACTTC. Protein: CSAQGGGDGQYF.